This TCR beta chain was found in a study of T cell responses to AZD1222 COVID-19 vaccine. The data were produced by immunoSEQ multiplex PCR, yet TCRdb's version contains in-frame clones alone and is incomplete. The data show approximately 130,000 clones, roughly nine tenths seen once. Comments on this clone: Its antigen is unknown.

The V gene's germline CDR1 is MNHNY and CDR2 SVGAGI (reference sequence). V lost 0 bases and J lost 1, with 10 bases in between. The length of the CDR3 is 16 residues. Second doses that came at about 4 or about 12 weeks were put together. Study-wide points: The donor cohort was predominantly white British with a female majority, and clonal diversity may have been underestimated.

The material sequenced was peripheral blood, taken 28 days after the second AZD1222 dose. The gene calls are TRBV6-6 and TRBJ1-5; D is unclear. This sequence was found in an adult who received the AZD1222 COVID-19 vaccine. The CDR3 region is CASSYSGLGSNQPQHF. In DNA, the CDR3 is TGTGCCAGCAGTTACTCAGGCCTAGGGAGCAATCAGCCCCAGCATTTT.